This T cell receptor (beta chain) was sequenced for a study of monozygotic twins with inflammatory bowel disease. A word on this clonotype: Antigen unknown.

Each of TCRalpha and TCRbeta cDNA went through two nested PCRs, lasting around 15 and 10 cycles. One entry per CDR3 protein, without DNA, is what TCRdb gives after re-calling the 5' RACE reads. The sample has 170,000 or so distinct CDR3 sequences. CDR3 length equals 12 residues. Germline CDR1 reads SGHTA; CDR2 reads FQGNSA. Whole-study findings and limits: Possibly because of limited power, concordant and discordant twins showed no difference in repertoire similarity.

Sequencing was carried out using blood. The J gene is TRBJ2-1, the V gene TRBV7-2; TCRdb selects TRBD2, and the lack of DNA leaves this call unchecked. The source of this sequence is a human donor with ulcerative colitis or Crohn's disease, or a healthy co-twin of an affected twin (not recorded which). The CDR3 loop reads CASSRGPNEQFF.